These 23 T cell receptor beta chains were sequenced from one sample in a study of T cells after yellow fever vaccination. TCRdb fed the 5' RACE reads into MiXCR, producing one record per CDR3 protein. The sample has a few hundred thousand distinct CDR3 sequences; 3.5% to 4.5% are singletons. Sample: PBMCs, taken 15 days after the yellow fever booster vaccination. The receptors stem from a man aged 18-30 years who received the YFV17D yellow fever vaccine.

The rearrangement links TRBV15 to TRBJ2-3, with D hard to call. CDR3 length: 13 amino acids. The V and J ends lost 2 bases and 2 bases respectively, with 5 bases between them. The germline gives CDR1 LNHNV, CDR2 YYDKDF (reference sequence). The CDR3: CATSRPHTDTQYF. CDR3 coding DNA: TGTGCCACCAGCAGACCCCACACAGATACGCAGTATTTT.

This chain connects TRBV2 to TRBJ2-5, with TRBD1 matching 8 bases. Unmatched junction bases numbered 7, after V lost 2 bases and J lost 5 bases. The CDR3 has 15 amino acids. Germline CDR1 reads SNHLY; CDR2 reads FYNNEI. The CDR3 here is CASSERTGGRETQYF. CDR3 nucleotides: TGTGCCAGCAGTGAAAGAACAGGGGGGCGGGAGACCCAGTACTTC.

The rearrangement uses TRBV19 and TRBJ2-2, with D unresolved. The V end lost 3 bases, the J end lost 2 bases, and 10 bases lay between the germline ends. Per the germline V gene, CDR1 is LNHDA and CDR2 is SQIVND (reference sequence). The CDR3 spans 15 residues. The DNA for the CDR3 is TGTGCCAGTAGTATCTCGGTATTCAACACCGGGGAGCTGTTTTTT. Translation: CASSISVFNTGELFF.

The chain employs TRBV6-5 and TRBJ1-2, with D possibly TRBD1 on 5 matching bases. V lost 0 bases, J lost 4 bases, and 15 bases lay in between. Germline V gene sequence: CDR1 MNHEY, CDR2 SVGAGI. The CDR3 is made up of 16 amino acids. The CDR3 reads CASSYSTFGTFYGYTF. CDR3 nucleotides: TGTGCCAGCAGTTACTCGACTTTCGGGACCTTCTATGGCTACACCTTC.

A few counts support this clonotype. The J gene is TRBJ2-1, the V gene TRBV6-2 or TRBV6-3; no firm D call. This CDR3 spans 12 amino acids. Looked up from germline, CDR1 is MNHEY and CDR2 is SVGEGT. Deletions cut 5 bases from V and 12 bases from J, with 14 bases between. In DNA, the CDR3 is TGTGCCAGCAGTGGAGCTGAAGTTGCGCAGTTCTTC. Its protein product is CASSGAEVAQFF.

This chain connects TRBV7-9 to TRBJ1-2, with D hard to call. This CDR3 has 13 amino acids. CDR1 is SEHNR, CDR2 FQNEAQ, per germline (reference sequence). V was clipped by 4 bases and J by 3 bases, with 9 bases between them. The CDR3 is CASSSAGYYGYTF. The CDR3 DNA follows: TGTGCCAGCAGCTCCGCAGGCTACTATGGCTACACCTTC.

This clonotype showed up many times. The chain couples TRBV6-6 to TRBJ1-1; perhaps TRBD1 as D (6 bases). The CDR3 spans 12 residues. V shed 6 bases and J shed 6 bases, with 11 bases lying between them. CDR1 MNHNY and CDR2 SVGAGI come from the germline V gene (reference sequence). Written as DNA, the CDR3 is TGTGCCAGCAGGCAGGGGTTTGCTGAAGCTTTCTTT. This sequence encodes CASRQGFAEAFF.

The chain joins TRBV20-1 to TRBJ2-7; D perhaps matches TRBD2 (7 bases). V shed 5 bases and J shed 5 bases, with 19 bases lying between them. CDR1 and CDR2 (germline): DFQATT, SNEGSKA (reference sequence). The CDR3 extends over 14 amino acids. In nucleotides, the CDR3 is TGCAGTGCTTGGAAAGGGGGGGCGTTCGACGAGCAGTACTTC. The encoded protein is CSAWKGGAFDEQYF.

The table lists this clonotype with many counts. This chain links TRBV7-6 with TRBJ1-1; the D is unclear. Trimming took 5 bases from V and 4 from J, leaving 14 bases between them. The CDR3 covers 14 residues. Looked up from germline, CDR1 is SGHVS and CDR2 is FNYEAQ. CDR3 protein: CASSSSDVPTEAFF. As DNA, the CDR3 is TGTGCCAGCAGCAGCTCGGACGTGCCCACTGAAGCTTTCTTT.

The J gene is TRBJ2-3, the V gene TRBV4-3, with TRBD2 as a possible D gene (5 bases). The CDR3 extends over 16 amino acids. Trimming left V 0 bases short and J 3 bases short, with 13 bases between. Germline V CDR1 and CDR2: LGHNA, YSLEER. In DNA, the CDR3 is TGCGCCAGCAGCCAAGATGTGGCGGGCTGGACAGATACGCAGTATTTT. Residues: CASSQDVAGWTDTQYF.

This clonotype was picked up many times. The chain has TRBV28 and TRBJ2-7; D unresolved. Trimming cost V 4 bases and J 2 bases, with 15 bases left between them. The CDR3 is 15 residues long. Germline loops: CDR1 MDHEN, CDR2 SYDVKM. CDR3 in DNA: TGTGCCAGCAGTTCCTTTGGGCCTCCCCCCTACGAGCAGTACTTC. Its protein is CASSSFGPPPYEQYF.

The V call is TRBV15, the J call TRBJ2-2; 8 nucleotides line up with TRBD1. The V segment lost 3 bases and the J segment 4 bases; nucleotides outside the gene matches: 7. CDR1 is LNHNV and CDR2 is YYDKDF in the germline V gene (reference sequence). CDR3 size: 16 residues. CDR3 loop: CATSRWTGIGTGELFF. The CDR3 DNA reads TGTGCCACCAGCAGGTGGACAGGGATCGGCACCGGGGAGCTGTTTTTT.

This clonotype was picked up many times. V is TRBV5-1 and J is TRBJ1-1, with D possibly TRBD1 on 5 matching bases. Trimming shortened V by 2 bases and J by 11 bases, and 22 bases separated the two germline ends. The V gene's germline CDR1 is SGHRS and CDR2 YFSETQ. This CDR3 region has 15 residues. The CDR3 loop reads CASSFQGGSPGAAFF. Written as DNA, the CDR3 is TGCGCCAGCAGCTTCCAGGGTGGTTCTCCTGGTGCGGCTTTCTTT. Based on the CDR3 plus reference TRBV5-1 and TRBJ1-1, the full variable domain is KAGVTQTPRYLIKTRGQQVTLSCSPISGHRSVSWYQQTPGQGLQFLFEYFSETQRNKGNFPGRFSGRQFSNSRSEMNVSTLELGDSALYLCASSFQGGSPGAAFFGQGTRLTVV.

This clonotype came up many times. The V gene is TRBV6-1, the J gene TRBJ2-2; 9 bases fit TRBD1. The CDR3 covers 15 residues. Germline V gives CDR1 MNHNS, CDR2 SASEGT. J was trimmed by 5 bases and V by 4 bases; bases with no gene match: 5. This chain's CDR3 is CASSVGQGGTGELFF. CDR3 coding DNA: TGTGCCAGCAGTGTGGGACAGGGAGGAACCGGGGAGCTGTTTTTT.

This chain links TRBV10-3 with TRBJ2-7; TRBD2 matches at 7 bases. With 11 bases clipped from V and 5 bases from J, the junction kept 15 bases outside the gene matches. The length of the CDR3 is 14 residues. Per germline, CDR1 ENHRY and CDR2 SYGVKD. The DNA for the CDR3 is TGTGCCTCCTGGGAGGGATTGGGGCTCGACGAGCAGTACTTC. Translating gives CASWEGLGLDEQYF.

This clonotype has ten or more counts. This chain joins TRBV5-1 and TRBJ1-1, with TRBD1 matching over 11 bases. Germline V gives CDR1 SGHRS, CDR2 YFSETQ. After removal of 6 bases from V and 7 bases from J, the junction contained 5 bases not matched to a gene. The CDR3 is 13 residues long. The CDR3 coding sequence is TGCGCCAGCATGGGACAGGGGGAAAGTGAAGCTTTCTTT. Translated: CASMGQGESEAFF.

This clonotype was picked up many times. The V and J genes are TRBV11-2 and TRBJ2-1; D uncertain. The ends were cut back, 3 bases at V and 8 bases at J, with 8 bases in the middle. CDR3 length: 12 residues. Germline V CDR1 and CDR2: SGHAT, FQNNGV. This CDR3 reads CASSFKGDEQFF. Here the CDR3 DNA reads TGTGCCAGCAGCTTCAAGGGCGATGAGCAGTTCTTC.

This clonotype was counted ten times or more. The chain couples TRBV5-1 to TRBJ2-3; no firm D call. There are 15 residues in the CDR3. CDR1 and CDR2 from the germline V gene are SGHRS and YFSETQ. The V gene lost 0 bases and the J gene lost 6 bases, with 14 bases spanning the gap. CDR3 bases: TGCGCCAGCAGCTTGGGTATGGGTGTCTGGGATACGCAGTATTTT. Residues: CASSLGMGVWDTQYF.

This clonotype has only a few counts. This chain joins TRBV6-2 or TRBV6-3 and TRBJ2-1; TRBD2 matches 8 bases. Germline-derived CDR1 and CDR2 are MNHEY and SVGEGT. Trimming removed 6 bases from V and 9 bases from J; junction bases left unmatched: 22. The CDR3 spans 18 residues. CDR3 region: CASSTRSPGAGGLFEQFF. CDR3 DNA: TGTGCCAGCAGCACCCGATCTCCCGGGGCGGGGGGTCTGTTTGAGCAGTTCTTC.

This clonotype was observed many times. The chain employs TRBV7-9 and TRBJ2-5; unclear D gene. Germline V lookup: CDR1 SEHNR, CDR2 FQNEAQ (reference sequence). This CDR3 is built from 12 residues. Trimming removed 3 bases from V and 3 bases from J, with 5 bases in between. The CDR3: CASSLSEETQYF. The DNA of the CDR3 is TGTGCCAGCAGCTTGTCCGAAGAGACCCAGTACTTC.

This clonotype was detected many times. The genes are TRBV6-2 or TRBV6-3 and TRBJ1-6; 7 nucleotides line up with TRBD1. CDR1 is MNHEY and CDR2 is SVGEGT in the germline V gene. The junction had 12 bases not matched to a gene; V was cut back by 8 bases and J by 11 bases. The CDR3 is made up of 14 amino acids. The CDR3 DNA reads TGTGCCAGCTGTTCAGGACAGGACTCCCCACCCCTCCACTTT. It is translated as CASCSGQDSPPLHF.

This clonotype was detected a few times. V is TRBV5-1 and J is TRBJ1-2; 8 nucleotides agree with TRBD1. The V segment lost 5 bases and the J segment 1 base; nucleotides outside the gene matches: 4. CDR1 is SGHRS and CDR2 is YFSETQ in the germline V gene. The CDR3 has 14 amino acids. CDR3 amino acids: CASRDTGGNYGYTF. CDR3 in DNA: TGCGCCAGCAGGGACACAGGGGGTAACTATGGCTACACCTTC. Supplemented by reference TRBV5-1 and TRBJ1-2, the full variable domain reads KAGVTQTPRYLIKTRGQQVTLSCSPISGHRSVSWYQQTPGQGLQFLFEYFSETQRNKGNFPGRFSGRQFSNSRSEMNVSTLELGDSALYLCASRDTGGNYGYTFGSGTRLTVV.

In this sample, this clonotype turned up a few times. This chain links TRBV7-2 with TRBJ2-3, with D perhaps matching TRBD1 (6 bases). Germline V gives CDR1 SGHTA, CDR2 FQGNSA. CDR3 size: 15 residues. With 0 bases removed from V and 12 bases from J, the gap between germline ends came to 19 bases. The CDR3: CASSLALSTGFTQYF. CDR3 DNA: TGTGCCAGCAGCTTAGCCCTCTCGACAGGATTTACACAGTATTTT.